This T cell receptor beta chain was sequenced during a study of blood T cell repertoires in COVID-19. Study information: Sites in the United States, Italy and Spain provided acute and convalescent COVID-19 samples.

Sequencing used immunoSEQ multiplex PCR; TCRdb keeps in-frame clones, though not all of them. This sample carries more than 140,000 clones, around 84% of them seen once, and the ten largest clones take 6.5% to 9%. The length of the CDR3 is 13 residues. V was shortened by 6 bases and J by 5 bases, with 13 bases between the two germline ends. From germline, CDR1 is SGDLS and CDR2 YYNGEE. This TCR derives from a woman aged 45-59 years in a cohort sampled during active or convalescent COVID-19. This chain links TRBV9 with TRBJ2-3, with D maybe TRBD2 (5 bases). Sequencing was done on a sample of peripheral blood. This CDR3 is CASTHILGDTQYF. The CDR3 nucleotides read TGTGCCAGCACCCACATACTAGGAGATACGCAGTATTTT. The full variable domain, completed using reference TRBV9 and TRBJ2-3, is DSGVTQTPKHLITATGQRVTLRCSPRSGDLSVYWYQQSLDQGLQFLIQYYNGEERAKGNILERFSAQQFPDLHSELNLSSLELGDSALYFCASTHILGDTQYFGPGTRLTVL.